This TCR beta chain was profiled in a study of radiotherapy plus CTLA-4 blockade in lung cancer. Across the whole study: Objective response rate was 15% to 20%; disease control rate, under 35%. General study points: Tumor-derived TCR clones expanded in blood after radiotherapy plus ipilimumab. Response, reportedly, was best predicted by interferon-beta along with early blood T cell clone dynamics.

This clone was counted between two and nine times. Its antigen is currently unknown. From germline, CDR1 is MGHRA and CDR2 YSYEKL. The V and J ends lost 0 bases and 14 bases, in that order; junction bases with no gene match: 7. This CDR3 is 15 amino acids long. Chemo-refractory metastatic non-small-cell lung cancer patients were treated with focal radiation plus CTLA-4 blockade with ipilimumab. Generated by immunoSEQ multiplex PCR, the TCRdb table keeps only in-frame clones and is missing some. Of around 82,000 clones in the sample, approximately 86% were seen once. The sample in question was peripheral blood, obtained from a patient treated with radiotherapy plus ipilimumab. This chain connects TRBV4-1 to TRBJ1-6; 10 nucleotides agree with TRBD1. The sequence came from a human donor with non-small cell lung cancer that progressed on radiotherapy plus ipilimumab. The CDR3 region is CASSQDQDRGRTLHF. The DNA for the CDR3 is TGCGCCAGCAGCCAAGATCAAGACAGGGGGCGGACCCTCCACTTT.